Here is one T cell receptor (beta chain) with its context. Its cognate antigen is unknown. Clones were sequenced by immunoSEQ multiplex PCR, and TCRdb holds only the in-frame ones, with some missing. The data contain over 100,000 clones, more than 75% of them singletons. Germline CDR1 is SGHDN and CDR2 is FVKESK. CDR3 length: 15 amino acids. V dropped 4 bases and J dropped 10; count of bases not matched to a gene: 7. The data belong to a study of T cell responses to AZD1222 COVID-19 vaccine. Study-level results: White British people made up most donors, females outnumbered males, and clonal diversity was possibly underestimated.

The chain carries TRBV14 and TRBJ2-1, with 13 bases aligning to TRBD2. This TCR was sampled from an adult in good health. The sample in question was peripheral blood, obtained on day 0 of AZD1222 vaccination. In DNA, the CDR3 is TGTGCCAGCAGCCCCGGACTAGCGGGGGTCAGCGAGCAGTTCTTC. Translated, it gives CASSPGLAGVSEQFF.